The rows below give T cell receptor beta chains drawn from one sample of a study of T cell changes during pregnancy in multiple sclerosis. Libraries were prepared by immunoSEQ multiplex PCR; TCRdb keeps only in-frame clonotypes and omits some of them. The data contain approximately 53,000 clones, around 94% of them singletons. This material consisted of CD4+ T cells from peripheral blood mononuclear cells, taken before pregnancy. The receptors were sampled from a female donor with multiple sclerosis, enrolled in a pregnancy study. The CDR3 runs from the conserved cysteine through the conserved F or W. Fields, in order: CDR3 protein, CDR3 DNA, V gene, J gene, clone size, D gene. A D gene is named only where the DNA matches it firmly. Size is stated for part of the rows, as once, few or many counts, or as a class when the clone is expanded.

CASSQTGATYEQYF	TGTGCCAGCAGCCAGACAGGGGCAACCTACGAGCAGTACTTC	TRBV7-2	TRBJ2-7	NA	TRBD1
CASSSPGVGANVLTF	TGTGCCAGCAGCTCCCCAGGGGTCGGGGCCAACGTCCTGACTTTC	TRBV11-2	TRBJ2-6	NA	NA
CASSLTGMNTEAFF	TGTGCCAGCAGCCTGACAGGGATGAACACTGAAGCTTTCTTT	TRBV27	TRBJ1-1	NA	TRBD1
CATSRVQGARDSGNTIYF	TGTGCCACCAGCAGAGTACAGGGGGCGAGGGACTCTGGAAACACCATATATTTT	TRBV15	TRBJ1-3	NA	TRBD1
CASSLAPRDRGQETQYF	TGTGCCAGCAGCTTAGCCCCCCGGGACAGGGGGCAAGAGACCCAGTACTTC	TRBV11-2	TRBJ2-5	NA	TRBD1
CASSTGFDYGYTF	TGTGCCAGCTCGACAGGTTTTGACTATGGCTACACCTTC	TRBV25-1	TRBJ1-2	NA	NA
CASSQRLAGGREQFF	TGTGCCAGTAGCCAAAGACTAGCGGGAGGTCGGGAGCAGTTCTTC	TRBV19	TRBJ2-1	once	TRBD2
CASSIGGGSSYEQYF	TGTGCCAGTAGTATCGGCGGAGGGAGCTCCTACGAGCAGTACTTC	TRBV19	TRBJ2-7	NA	NA
CASTKAGTSGRINEQYF	TGTGCCAGCACCAAAGCGGGGACTAGCGGGAGGATCAACGAGCAGTACTTC	TRBV11-2	TRBJ2-7	NA	TRBD2
CASSSPGLASNEQFF	TGTGCCAGCAGCTCCCCGGGACTAGCCTCCAATGAGCAGTTCTTC	TRBV7-9	TRBJ2-1	NA	TRBD2
CASSMDRYNEQFF	TGTGCCAGCAGTATGGACAGGTACAATGAGCAGTTCTTC	TRBV2	TRBJ2-1	once	TRBD1
CASSLRPGSYGYTF	TGTGCCAGCAGCTTACGGCCGGGAAGCTATGGCTACACCTTC	TRBV11-2	TRBJ1-2	few	NA
CASFSWGGGTGELFF	TGTGCCAGCTTTTCGTGGGGGGGAGGCACCGGGGAGCTGTTTTTT	TRBV27	TRBJ2-2	once	TRBD2
CASTGTLGETQYF	TGCGCCAGCACGGGAACCCTGGGGGAGACCCAGTACTTC	TRBV5-1	TRBJ2-5	NA	NA